This T cell receptor beta chain was documented in a study of shared T cell receptors in the human thymus. The J segment lost 2 bases and the V segment lost 7 bases, leaving 7 bases of the junction unmatched. This CDR3 is 15 amino acids long. Germline CDR1 LNHDA, CDR2 SQIVND (reference sequence). This table comes from immunoSEQ multiplex PCR, and its TCRdb copy is limited to in-frame clones, with some not included. The sample yields 55,000 to 75,000 clones, roughly 96% seen once. This chain connects TRBV19 to TRBJ2-5; 10 bases are shared with TRBD1. The receptor was derived from a human donor. Sequencing used thymocytes. The CDR3 here is CASNPRDRGQETQYF. In nucleotides, the CDR3 is TGTGCCAGTAATCCCCGGGACAGGGGACAAGAGACCCAGTACTTC.